A selection of T cell receptor beta chains follows, all from one sample in a study of blood T cell repertoires in COVID-19. Clones were sequenced by immunoSEQ multiplex PCR, and TCRdb holds only the in-frame ones, with some missing. The sample lists over 120,000 clones, just under 85% occurring once. Source material: peripheral blood. The receptors derive from a woman older than 75 with acute or convalescent COVID-19. Both conserved end residues are part of each CDR3. The D gene is left open where the match is weak. The size entry is marked missing in some rows and otherwise reads once, few, many or a size class.

>few|TRBJ1-2|TRBD1|TRBV10-3
TGTGCCATCAGTGAGTCGACAGGGGGTCAACGTGGCTACACCTTC
CAISESTGGQRGYTF
>few|TRBJ1-2|TRBD1|TRBV3-1/TRBV3-2
TGTGCCAGCAGCCGACGCGGACAGGGCAATAACTATGGCTACACCTTC
CASSRRGQGNNYGYTF
>.|TRBJ1-5|TRBD1|TRBV30
TGTGCCTGGGCGCCGCTTGGGACAGCGCTCAATCAGCCCCAGCATTTT
CAWAPLGTALNQPQHF
>few|TRBJ2-3|TRBD1|TRBV29-1
TGCAGCGTTGAACTAACGACAGGGGATACGCAGTATTTT
CSVELTTGDTQYF
>.|TRBJ1-2|TRBD1|TRBV13
TGTGCCAGCAGCTTAAATCCAGGGGGCGCGTCCTATGGCTACACCTTC
CASSLNPGGASYGYTF
>.|TRBJ2-3|TRBD2|TRBV7-2
TGTGCCAGCAGCTTCGGGGGGGCGAGCACAGATACGCAGTATTTT
CASSFGGASTDTQYF
>.|TRBJ2-6|.|TRBV6-6
TGTGCCAGCAGGACCGGGAACTCTGGGGCCAACGTCCTGACTTTC
CASRTGNSGANVLTF
>few|TRBJ1-5|.|TRBV2
TGTGCCAGCAGTGAACTAGGAGTGAGCAATCAGCCCCAGCATTTT
CASSELGVSNQPQHF
>.|TRBJ1-5|.|TRBV21-1
TGTGCCAGCAGCAAAGGCTATCATCAGCCCCAGCATTTT
CASSKGYHQPQHF
>.|TRBJ1-2|TRBD1|TRBV7-9
TGTGCCAGCAGCGTAACAGGGGGCGCGGGTGGCTACACCTTC
CASSVTGGAGGYTF
>.|TRBJ1-5|.|TRBV6-5
TGTGCCAGTCGGGGGGGCGGCAATCAGCCCCAGCATTTT
CASRGGGNQPQHF
>.|TRBJ1-5|.|TRBV7-2
TGTGCCAGCAGCTTAGCGAGGAGCAATCAGCCCCAGCATTTT
CASSLARSNQPQHF
>.|TRBJ1-1|.|TRBV7-2
TGTGCCAGCAGCTCGCCCTCGCTCTGGGCAGTGAACACTGAAGCTTTCTTT
CASSSPSLWAVNTEAFF
>.|TRBJ1-4|.|TRBV5-5
TGTGCCAGCAGCCCCCGTGCGGGAGTAGCCGAAAAACTGTTTTTT
CASSPRAGVAEKLFF
>few|TRBJ1-3|.|TRBV4-1
TGCGCCAGCAGCCAATTCGGAGTCGGGTCTGGAAACACCATATATTTT
CASSQFGVGSGNTIYF
>.|TRBJ1-1|.|TRBV7-3
TGTGCCAGCAGCTGGGGGACGGGAGCAGAAGCTTTCTTT
CASSWGTGAEAFF
>.|TRBJ1-1|TRBD1|TRBV3-1/TRBV3-2
TGTGCCAGCAGCCGGGGACAGGGGCCCACTGAAGCTTTCTTT
CASSRGQGPTEAFF
>.|TRBJ2-3|.|TRBV15
TGTGCCACCAGCAGGGGCAGGGGAAAGGGAGATACGCAGTATTTT
CATSRGRGKGDTQYF
>once|TRBJ2-2|.|TRBV9
TGTGCCAGCAGCGTAGCTGGAGGGGATTGGACCGGGGAGCTGTTTTTT
CASSVAGGDWTGELFF
>.|TRBJ2-6|.|TRBV12-3/TRBV12-4
TGTGCCAGCAGAGCCTCTGGGGCCAACGTCCTGACTTTC
CASRASGANVLTF
>once|TRBJ1-1|TRBD1|TRBV5-1
TGCGCCAGCAGCTCCGGACAGGGGGCCACTGAAGCTTTCTTT
CASSSGQGATEAFF
>.|TRBJ2-7|.|TRBV6-5
TGTGCCAGCAGTTACTCGTGGCAGGGAACCTACGAGCAGTACTTC
CASSYSWQGTYEQYF
>.|TRBJ2-3|.|TRBV5-1
TGCGCCAGCAGGACATCGGGGACATCATCACTAGATACGCAGTATTTT
CASRTSGTSSLDTQYF
>.|TRBJ1-5|TRBD1|TRBV27
TGTGCCAGCAGTTACAGGGGGCGTCAGCCCCAGCATTTT
CASSYRGRQPQHF
>.|TRBJ1-5|TRBD1|TRBV12-5
TGTGCTAGTGGTTTGTCACAGGGGTCTCAGCCCCAGCATTTT
CASGLSQGSQPQHF
>.|TRBJ2-1|.|TRBV20-1
TGCAGTGCTAGAGGGGGGGTGGCGCAGTTCTTC
CSARGGVAQFF
>.|TRBJ1-5|TRBD1|TRBV6-2/TRBV6-3
TGTGCCAGCAGCGACAGGGTTAGCAATCAGCCCCAGCATTTT
CASSDRVSNQPQHF
>.|TRBJ1-6|TRBD1|TRBV19
TGTGCCAGTAGTATGGGACAGGGTCGCAATTCACCCCTCCACTTT
CASSMGQGRNSPLHF
>.|TRBJ1-2|.|TRBV12-5
TGTGCTAGTGGCGTGAGCAACTATGGCTACACCTTC
CASGVSNYGYTF
>.|TRBJ2-7|.|TRBV6-2/TRBV6-3
TGTGCCAGCAGTTACTCTTACTACGAGCAGTACTTC
CASSYSYYEQYF
>.|TRBJ1-2|.|TRBV6-2/TRBV6-3
TGTGCCAGCAGTTACCGATTGGGGCAGAACTATGGCTACACCTTC
CASSYRLGQNYGYTF
>few|TRBJ2-5|.|TRBV6-2/TRBV6-3
TGTGCCAGCAGCGCCGTGGCGGGCGCGGAGACCCAGTACTTC
CASSAVAGAETQYF
>.|TRBJ1-6|.|TRBV6-5
TGTGCCAGCAGTTACGTGGCAGAATATAATTCACCCCTCCACTTT
CASSYVAEYNSPLHF
>.|TRBJ2-7|.|TRBV3-1/TRBV3-2
TGTGCCAGCAGCCAATTAGCCGTACAGGGTTCTACCTACGAGCAGTACTTC
CASSQLAVQGSTYEQYF
>.|TRBJ1-1|TRBD1|TRBV25-1
TGTGCCAGCAGTGAACCTCGGACAGGTTTGAACACTGAAGCTTTCTTT
CASSEPRTGLNTEAFF
>.|TRBJ2-7|TRBD1|TRBV5-1
TGCGCCAGCAGCCCTGGGGGACAGGGTGGTTTCGAGCAGTACTTC
CASSPGGQGGFEQYF
>.|TRBJ2-3|.|TRBV9
TGTGCCAGCAGCCCCGGCGGAGGGCCAGATACGCAGTATTTT
CASSPGGGPDTQYF
>once|TRBJ1-2|TRBD1|TRBV28
TGTGCCAGCAGTTCTCTAAGGGGGCGAGGCTATGGCTACACCTTC
CASSSLRGRGYGYTF
>.|TRBJ2-3|TRBD1|TRBV7-3
TGTGCCAGCAGCTTGAACAGGGGGAACGCAGATACGCAGTATTTT
CASSLNRGNADTQYF
>.|TRBJ2-4|.|TRBV20-1
TGCAGTGCTAGTGGGGGCGGTGGGACCAAAAACATTCAGTACTTC
CSASGGGGTKNIQYF
>.|TRBJ1-6|.|TRBV7-2
TGTGCCAGCAGCTCCAACAGGGTTACCTATAATTCACCCCTCCACTTT
CASSSNRVTYNSPLHF
>few|TRBJ2-2|.|TRBV10-3
TGTGCCATCAGTGAGTTCAGGGACGGGGAGCTGTTTTTT
CAISEFRDGELFF
>.|TRBJ1-2|TRBD1|TRBV3-1/TRBV3-2
TGTGCCAGCAGCCCAAGCGGACAGGGACGTTATGGCTACACCTTC
CASSPSGQGRYGYTF
>.|TRBJ1-1|TRBD1|TRBV6-5
TGTGCCAGCAGAGACAGGGTAAACACTGAAGCTTTCTTT
CASRDRVNTEAFF
>.|TRBJ1-2|.|TRBV12-3/TRBV12-4
TGTGCCAGCACACTAAGTGGAAACTATGGCTACACCTTC
CASTLSGNYGYTF
>.|TRBJ1-4|.|TRBV30
TGTGCCTGGAGTACCCCGTGGAGGAATGAAAAACTGTTTTTT
CAWSTPWRNEKLFF
>.|TRBJ2-2|.|TRBV24-1
TGTGCCACCAGTGCAGGGTATCTCCCCGGGGAGCTGTTTTTT
CATSAGYLPGELFF
>.|TRBJ2-5|.|TRBV20-1
TGCAGTGCCCCACACCCGGAGACCCAGTACTTC
CSAPHPETQYF
>.|TRBJ2-7|TRBD1|TRBV11-2
TGTGCCAGCAGCCTTACCGGGACAGGGGGCTCCGAGCAGTACTTC
CASSLTGTGGSEQYF
>.|TRBJ1-3|TRBD1|TRBV19
TGTGCCAGTAGGACTCCAGGGGGACGGAACACCATATATTTT
CASRTPGGRNTIYF
>.|TRBJ2-1|.|TRBV7-9
TGTGCCAGCAGCTCTGTCTTTACTAGCACTTCCTACAATGAGCAGTTCTTC
CASSSVFTSTSYNEQFF
>.|TRBJ2-3|TRBD2|TRBV5-1
TGCGCCAGCAGCTATACTTCGGGGGGGACGCAGTATTTT
CASSYTSGGTQYF
>.|TRBJ2-1|TRBD2|TRBV7-3
TGTGCCAGCAGCCCAAGAGGACTAGCGGGGGGCAGAGGTGAGCAGTTCTTC
CASSPRGLAGGRGEQFF
>few|TRBJ1-1|.|TRBV29-1
TGCAGCGTAGAGGCCCAGAAGAACACTGAAGCTTTCTTT
CSVEAQKNTEAFF
>.|TRBJ1-3|.|TRBV7-2
TGTGCCAGCAGCCTTGGACAGCGCGGAAACACCATATATTTT
CASSLGQRGNTIYF
>.|TRBJ1-5|TRBD1|TRBV18
TGTGCCAGCTCACCGGGACAGGGATATAGCAATCAGCCCCAGCATTTT
CASSPGQGYSNQPQHF
>.|TRBJ1-5|TRBD1|TRBV2
TGTGCCAGCAGCCGGGACAGGGAGGCTCAGCCCCAGCATTTT
CASSRDREAQPQHF
>.|TRBJ1-6|.|TRBV5-1
TGCGCCAGCAGCTCAGGGTGGAATTCACCCCTCCACTTT
CASSSGWNSPLHF